Detailed here is one T cell receptor (beta chain). This sample is part of a study of regulatory T cells in long-lasting Graves disease. The CDR3 is 13 amino acids. The V end was cut by 2 bases, the J end by 1 base, with 3 bases between. Germline V CDR1 and CDR2: ENHRY, SYGVKD. Arm-PCR of CDR3 regions and iRepertoire HTBI primers were the basis on which TCR beta libraries were built. Via MiXCR, TCRdb re-called the multiplex PCR reads, giving one row per CDR3 protein. The sample includes a few hundred thousand distinct CDR3 sequences, over 9.5% of them seen just once. Time point meaning: newly diagnosed GD, antithyroid drugs for less than 3 months. Preparation of the TCR library used RNA extracted from PBMCs. These records were also assigned to another study, of T cells in Graves' hyperthyroidism and ophthalmopathy.

The sample consisted of peripheral blood mononuclear cells (PBMCs), taken at new diagnosis, from a patient treated with antithyroid drugs. The chain couples TRBV10-3 to TRBJ1-5; no reliable D call. This receptor was taken from a woman younger than 30 with Graves disease. The CDR3 loop is CAISEGSNQPQHF. The CDR3 DNA sequence: TGTGCCATCAGTGAGGGAAGCAATCAGCCCCAGCATTTT.